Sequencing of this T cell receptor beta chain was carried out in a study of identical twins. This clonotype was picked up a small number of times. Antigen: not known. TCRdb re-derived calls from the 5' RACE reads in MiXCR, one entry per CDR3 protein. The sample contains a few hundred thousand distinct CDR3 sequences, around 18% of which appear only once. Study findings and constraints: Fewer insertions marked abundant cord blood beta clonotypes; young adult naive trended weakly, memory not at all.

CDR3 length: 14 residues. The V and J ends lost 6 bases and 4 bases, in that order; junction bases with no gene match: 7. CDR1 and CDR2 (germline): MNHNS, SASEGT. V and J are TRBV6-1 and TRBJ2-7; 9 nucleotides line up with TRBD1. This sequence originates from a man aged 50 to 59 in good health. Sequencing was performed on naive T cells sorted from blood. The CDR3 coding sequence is TGTGCCAGCAGAAGGGGACAGGGAGGGTACGAGCAGTACTTC. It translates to CASRRGQGGYEQYF.